Below are 11 T cell receptor beta chains sequenced from a single sample in a study of vaccination and CD4 T cells after COVID-19 (dated by TCRdb to the early 2020s). Antigen specificity for these receptors is unknown. Libraries were built with PCR. The instrument given in TCRdb is Illumina iSeq 100. TCR sequencing of DNA from cultured CD4+ T cells used the Oncomine TCR Beta short-read assay at the Johns Hopkins FTIC core. TCRdb itself trimmed the public reads at Q25 with fastp, ran MiXCR and retained productive beta chains. Duplicate CDR3 protein sequences are folded into a single record with the most common DNA and genes. The table for this sample lists roughly 13,000 distinct CDR3 sequences; around 59% of them were counted only once. Of the sample, roughly a fifth falls within the top ten clones. What the treatment or condition label conveys for this sample: roughly 10-day PBMC culture with coronavirus spike peptide pools or control peptides (ViraFEST assay).

Sequenced input: CD4+ T cells from blood, cultured in vitro. The receptors were gathered from a human donor who had recovered from COVID-19.

This sequence joins TRBV28 and TRBJ2-5, with 7 bases that match TRBD2. This CDR3 has 13 amino acids. Germline V gives CDR1 MDHEN, CDR2 SYDVKM. With V trimmed by 10 bases and J by 2 bases, 7 bases remained unmatched. The CDR3 DNA is TGTGCCATCTTCTCTAGCGGACAAGAGACCCAGTACTTC. It codes for CAIFSSGQETQYF. Variable domain in full (rest from reference TRBV28 and TRBJ2-5): DVKVTQSSRYLVKRTGEKVFLECVQDMDHENMFWYRQDPGLGLRLIYFSYDVKMKEKGDIPEGYSVSREKKERFSLILESASTNQTSMYLCAIFSSGQETQYFGPGTRLLVL.

The chain combines TRBV12-5 with TRBJ1-1; D is unclear. The CDR3 runs to 13 residues. Germline assignment: CDR1 LGHNT and CDR2 FRNRAP. V gave up 6 bases and J gave up 7 bases, with 15 bases separating them. The CDR3 nucleotides read TGTGCTAGTGGCTCCCCTGGACGGATTGAAGCTTTCTTT. This translates into CASGSPGRIEAFF.

The chain has TRBV19 and TRBJ1-5; D gene unclear. Germline V gives CDR1 LNHDA, CDR2 SQIVND (reference sequence). The CDR3 contains 10 residues. V dropped 8 bases and J dropped 11 bases, with 10 bases sitting between them. The chain's CDR3 is CASVRLSQHF. The CDR3, as DNA: TGTGCCAGTGTCAGACTTTCCCAGCATTTT.

The J gene is TRBJ2-1, the V gene TRBV20-1; TRBD2 matches 7 bases. V lost 8 bases, J lost 4 bases, and 14 bases stayed unmatched. Germline CDR1 and CDR2: DFQATT and SNEGSKA (reference sequence). CDR3 length: 15 amino acids. The CDR3, as DNA: TGCAGTTCTCCAGCCCGGGCGGGAGTTTACAATGAGCAGTTCTTC. The encoded protein is CSSPARAGVYNEQFF.

The chain links TRBV6-1 to TRBJ1-6; weak D call: TRBD1 (5 bases). V lost 4 bases and J lost 9, with 16 bases in between. Germline CDR1 reads MNHNS; CDR2 reads SASEGT. The CDR3 totals 15 residues. As DNA, the CDR3 is TGTGCCAGCAGTGTGGGACCATCGAGTAGTTCACCCCTCCACTTT. This sequence encodes CASSVGPSSSSPLHF.

The chain combines TRBV20-1 with TRBJ1-5; D not resolved. Trimming took off 1 base at V and 9 bases at J, with 10 bases between the two ends. Germline values: CDR1 DFQATT, CDR2 SNEGSKA (reference sequence). CDR3 length equals 12 residues. The CDR3 region is CSARGVPGPQHF. CDR3 nucleotides: TGCAGTGCTAGAGGAGTCCCCGGGCCCCAGCATTTT.

The chain has TRBV7-9 and TRBJ2-3, with D unclear. This CDR3 is 13 amino acids long. V was trimmed by 0 bases and J by 6 bases, leaving 7 bases between them. Per germline, CDR1 SEHNR and CDR2 FQNEAQ (reference sequence). The CDR3 sequence is CASSLAVTDTQYF. CDR3 nucleotide sequence: TGTGCCAGCAGCTTAGCGGTGACGGATACGCAGTATTTT. The full variable domain, completed using reference TRBV7-9 and TRBJ2-3, is DTGVSQNPRHKITKRGQNVTFRCDPISEHNRLYWYRQTLGQGPEFLTYFQNEAQLEKSRLLSDRFSAERPKGSFSTLEIQRTEQGDSAMYLCASSLAVTDTQYFGPGTRLTVL.

This clonotype was seen a few times. This chain joins TRBV30 and TRBJ1-2; D unclear. Deletions cut 3 bases from V and 6 bases from J, with 14 bases between. The CDR3 loop spans 13 amino acids. Germline assignment: CDR1 GTSNPN and CDR2 SVGIG (reference sequence). CDR3 region: CAWSIQQGHGYTF. As DNA, the CDR3 is TGTGCCTGGAGCATCCAGCAAGGGCATGGCTACACCTTC. Filled out from reference TRBV30 and TRBJ1-2, the complete variable domain reads SQTIHQWPATLVQPVGSPLSLECTVEGTSNPNLYWYRQAAGRGLQLLFYSVGIGQISSEVPQNLSASRPQDRQFILSSKKLLLSDSGFYLCAWSIQQGHGYTFGSGTRLTVV.

The V and J genes are TRBV28 and TRBJ2-4; D not resolved. The CDR3 loop spans 14 amino acids. V dropped 7 bases and J dropped 10 bases, with 20 bases sitting between them. The germline V gene encodes CDR1 MDHEN and CDR2 SYDVKM. CDR3 nucleotide sequence: TGTGCCAGCACCACTTCTGGCCCCCGCGTAATTCAGTACTTC. This sequence encodes CASTTSGPRVIQYF.

This clonotype was recorded a few times. The chain carries TRBV7-2 and TRBJ1-2; D is perhaps TRBD1 (6 bases). V lost 3 bases to trimming and J lost 4 bases, with 15 bases between them. Germline V gives CDR1 SGHTA, CDR2 FQGNSA. The CDR3 extends over 15 amino acids. CDR3 sequence reads: CASSLTGGGGYGYTF. CDR3 sequence (DNA): TGTGCCAGCAGCTTGACGGGGGGGGGCGGCTATGGCTACACCTTC. The full variable domain, its missing parts supplied by reference TRBV7-2 and TRBJ1-2, is GAGVSQSPSNKVTEKGKDVELRCDPISGHTALYWYRQSLGQGLEFLIYFQGNSAPDKSGLPSDRFSAERTGGSVSTLTIQRTQQEDSAVYLCASSLTGGGGYGYTFGSGTRLTVV.

This rearrangement joins TRBV7-2 to TRBJ2-1, with 7 bases identical to TRBD2. Germline CDR1 is SGHTA and CDR2 is FQGNSA. V lost 4 bases to trimming and J lost 6 bases; unmatched junction nucleotides: 6. The CDR3 runs to 14 residues. The CDR3 reads CASSSRTSANEQFF. The CDR3 DNA sequence: TGTGCCAGCAGCTCCCGGACTAGTGCCAATGAGCAGTTCTTC.